This T cell receptor (beta chain) was captured by sequencing in a study of CD4 and CD8 cells across lung adenocarcinoma regions. Donors had localized lung adenocarcinoma, a non-small cell lung cancer. In TCRdb, the PCR reads were re-called with MiXCR into one record per CDR3 protein. This sample yields roughly 7,000 distinct CDR3 sequences, of which under 55% are seen a single time; 15% to 20% belongs to the top ten. The V and J ends lost 2 bases and 13 bases respectively, with 27 bases between them. The CDR3 is 17 amino acids. Germline V gene lookup returns CDR1 MNHEY and CDR2 SVGAGI. This receptor was identified in a female donor with lung adenocarcinoma. The CD4 and CD8 labels of this study may be unreliable. The chain carries TRBV6-5 and TRBJ2-4, with D uncertain. The material sequenced was CD8+ T cells from the center of a lung tumor. In DNA form, the CDR3 reads TGTGCCAGCAGTTACGGGGTCGGGCGGTGGGCGAAAAATATGCAGTACTTC. Encoded protein: CASSYGVGRWAKNMQYF.